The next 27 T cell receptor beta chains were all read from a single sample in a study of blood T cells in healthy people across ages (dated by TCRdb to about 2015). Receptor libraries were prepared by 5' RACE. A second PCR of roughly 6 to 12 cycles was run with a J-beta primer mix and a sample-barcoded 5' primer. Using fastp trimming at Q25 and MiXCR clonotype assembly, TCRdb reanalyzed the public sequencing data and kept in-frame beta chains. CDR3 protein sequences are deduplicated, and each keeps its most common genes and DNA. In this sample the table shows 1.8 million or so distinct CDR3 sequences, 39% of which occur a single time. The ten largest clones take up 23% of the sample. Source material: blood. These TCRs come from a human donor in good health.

The CDR3 DNA is TGTGCCAGCAGCTTAGAAACGGACAGCTTCTATGGCTACACCTTC. Translation gives CASSLETDSFYGYTF. The rearrangement links TRBV7-2 to TRBJ1-2; D is possibly TRBD1 (6 bases). Trimming pared 1 base from V and 4 bases from J, leaving 13 bases between. The CDR3 totals 15 residues. The germline V gene has CDR1 SGHTA and CDR2 FQGNSA.

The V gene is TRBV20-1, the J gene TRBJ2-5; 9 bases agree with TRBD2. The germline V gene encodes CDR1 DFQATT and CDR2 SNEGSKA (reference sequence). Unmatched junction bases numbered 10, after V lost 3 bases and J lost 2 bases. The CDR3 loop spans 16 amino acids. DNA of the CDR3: TGCAGTGCTAGTACCCACCATGCGGGGGGGCAAGAGACCCAGTACTTC. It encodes CSASTHHAGGQETQYF.

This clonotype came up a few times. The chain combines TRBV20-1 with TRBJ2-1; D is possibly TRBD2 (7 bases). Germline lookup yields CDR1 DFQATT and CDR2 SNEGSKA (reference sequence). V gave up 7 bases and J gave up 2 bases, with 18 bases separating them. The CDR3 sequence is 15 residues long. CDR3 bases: TGCAGTGGGGCGGGGGCCGATCATCCCTACAATGAGCAGTTCTTC. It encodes CSGAGADHPYNEQFF.

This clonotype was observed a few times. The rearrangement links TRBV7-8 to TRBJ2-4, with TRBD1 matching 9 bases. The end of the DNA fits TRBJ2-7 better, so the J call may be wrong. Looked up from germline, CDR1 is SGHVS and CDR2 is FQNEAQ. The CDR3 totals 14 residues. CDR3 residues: CASSTYRGLDEQYF. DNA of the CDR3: TGTGCCAGCAGTACCTACAGGGGGCTCGACGAGCAGTACTTC.

CDR3 DNA: TGTGCCAGCAGCGTGATGACAGGGGCGATTGGGGCCAACGTCCTGACTTTC. Its protein product is CASSVMTGAIGANVLTF. V usage is TRBV9 and J usage is TRBJ2-6, with 8 bases matching TRBD1. The trim removed 2 bases at V and 3 bases at J, leaving 7 bases unmatched. This CDR3 is built from 17 residues. The V gene's germline CDR1 is SGDLS and CDR2 YYNGEE.

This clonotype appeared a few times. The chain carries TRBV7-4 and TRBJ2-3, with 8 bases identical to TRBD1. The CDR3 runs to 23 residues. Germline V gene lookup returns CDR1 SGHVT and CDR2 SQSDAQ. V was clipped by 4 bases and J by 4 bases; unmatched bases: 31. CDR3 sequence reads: CASSSVADRVFPNHSRWADTQYF. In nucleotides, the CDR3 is TGTGCCAGCAGCTCCGTTGCGGACAGGGTTTTCCCAAACCACTCGAGATGGGCAGATACGCAGTATTTT.

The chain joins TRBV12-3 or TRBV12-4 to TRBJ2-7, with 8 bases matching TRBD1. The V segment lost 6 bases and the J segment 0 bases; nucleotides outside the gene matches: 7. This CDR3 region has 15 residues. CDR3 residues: CASRSGQGFSYEQYF. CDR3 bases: TGTGCCAGCAGATCAGGACAGGGCTTCTCCTACGAGCAGTACTTC.

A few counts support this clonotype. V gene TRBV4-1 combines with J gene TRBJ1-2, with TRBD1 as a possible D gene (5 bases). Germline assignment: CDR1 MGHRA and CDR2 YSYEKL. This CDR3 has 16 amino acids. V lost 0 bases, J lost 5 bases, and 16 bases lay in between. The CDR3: CASSQDPGRKGYGYTF. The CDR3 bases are TGCGCCAGCAGCCAAGACCCGGGGCGAAAGGGATATGGCTACACCTTC.

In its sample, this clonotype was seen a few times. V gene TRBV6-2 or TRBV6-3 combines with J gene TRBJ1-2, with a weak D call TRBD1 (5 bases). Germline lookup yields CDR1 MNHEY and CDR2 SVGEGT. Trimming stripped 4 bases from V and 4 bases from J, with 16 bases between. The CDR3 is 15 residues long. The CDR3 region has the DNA TGTGCCAGCAGTTTCCTCCGAGGGGAAGGCTATGGCTACACCTTC. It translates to CASSFLRGEGYGYTF.

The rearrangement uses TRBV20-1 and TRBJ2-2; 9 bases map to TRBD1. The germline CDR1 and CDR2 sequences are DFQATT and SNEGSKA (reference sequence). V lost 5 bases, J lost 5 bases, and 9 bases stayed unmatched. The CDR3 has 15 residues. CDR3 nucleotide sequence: TGCAGTGCTCAACCGGGACAGGGAGAGACCGGGGAGCTGTTTTTT. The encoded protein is CSAQPGQGETGELFF.

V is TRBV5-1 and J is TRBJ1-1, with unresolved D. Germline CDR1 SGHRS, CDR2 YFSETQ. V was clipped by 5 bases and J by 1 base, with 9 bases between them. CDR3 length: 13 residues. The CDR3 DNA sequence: TGCGCCAGCAGACCTTTCTCGAACACTGAAGCTTTCTTT. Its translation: CASRPFSNTEAFF.

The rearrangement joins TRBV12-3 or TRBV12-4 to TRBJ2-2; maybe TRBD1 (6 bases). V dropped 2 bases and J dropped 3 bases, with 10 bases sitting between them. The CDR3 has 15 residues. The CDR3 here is CASSLLGTYTGELFF. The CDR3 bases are TGTGCCAGCAGTTTATTGGGGACATACACCGGGGAGCTGTTTTTT.

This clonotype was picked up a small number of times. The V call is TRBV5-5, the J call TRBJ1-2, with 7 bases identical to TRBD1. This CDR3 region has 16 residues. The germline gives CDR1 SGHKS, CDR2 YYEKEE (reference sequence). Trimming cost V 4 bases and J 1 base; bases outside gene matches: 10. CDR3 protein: CASSATSGQNNYGYTF. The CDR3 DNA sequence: TGTGCCAGCAGCGCCACATCGGGACAGAATAACTATGGCTACACCTTC.

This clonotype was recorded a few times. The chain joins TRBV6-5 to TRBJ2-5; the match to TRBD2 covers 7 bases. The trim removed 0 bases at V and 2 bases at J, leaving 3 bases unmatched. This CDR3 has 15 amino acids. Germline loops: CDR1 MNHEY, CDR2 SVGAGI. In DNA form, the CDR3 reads TGTGCCAGCAGTTACTCACCCGGGAGGCAAGAGACCCAGTACTTC. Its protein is CASSYSPGRQETQYF.

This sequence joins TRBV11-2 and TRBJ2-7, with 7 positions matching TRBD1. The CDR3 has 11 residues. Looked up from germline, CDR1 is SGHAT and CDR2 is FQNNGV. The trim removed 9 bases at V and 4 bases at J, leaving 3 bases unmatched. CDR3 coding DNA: TGTGCCAGTTTACAGGGGTACGAGCAGTACTTC. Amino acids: CASLQGYEQYF.

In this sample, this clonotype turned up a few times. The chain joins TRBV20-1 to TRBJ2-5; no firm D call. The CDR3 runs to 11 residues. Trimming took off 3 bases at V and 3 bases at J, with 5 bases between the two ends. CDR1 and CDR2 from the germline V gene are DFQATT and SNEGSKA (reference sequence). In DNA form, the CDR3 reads TGCAGTGCTAGCCCAAAAGAGACCCAGTACTTC. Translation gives CSASPKETQYF.

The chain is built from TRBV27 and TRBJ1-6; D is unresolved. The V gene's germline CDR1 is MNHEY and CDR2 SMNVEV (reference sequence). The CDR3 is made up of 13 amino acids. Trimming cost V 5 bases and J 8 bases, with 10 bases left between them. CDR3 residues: CASSVDQYSPLHF. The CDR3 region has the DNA TGTGCCAGCAGTGTGGATCAATATTCACCCCTCCACTTT.

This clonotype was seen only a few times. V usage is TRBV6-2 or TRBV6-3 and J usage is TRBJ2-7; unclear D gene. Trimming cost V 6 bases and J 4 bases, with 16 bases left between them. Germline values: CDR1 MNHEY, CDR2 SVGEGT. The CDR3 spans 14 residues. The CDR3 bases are TGTGCCAGCAGCCGTGAGGAAACGTGGTACGAGCAGTACTTC. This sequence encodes CASSREETWYEQYF.

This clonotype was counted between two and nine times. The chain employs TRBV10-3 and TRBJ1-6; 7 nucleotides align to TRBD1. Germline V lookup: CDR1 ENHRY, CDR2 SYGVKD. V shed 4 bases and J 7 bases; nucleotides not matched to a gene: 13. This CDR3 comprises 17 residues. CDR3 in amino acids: CAISVSLETGRNSPLHF. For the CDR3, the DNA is TGTGCCATCAGTGTCTCGTTAGAGACAGGGCGAAATTCACCCCTCCACTTT.

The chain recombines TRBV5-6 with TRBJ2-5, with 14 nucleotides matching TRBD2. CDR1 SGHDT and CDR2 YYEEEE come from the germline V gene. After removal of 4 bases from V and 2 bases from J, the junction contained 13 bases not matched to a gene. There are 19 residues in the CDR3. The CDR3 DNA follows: TGTGCCAGCAGCCCCGGCCGGAGACTAGCGGGGGGGCGGCAAGAGACCCAGTACTTC. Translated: CASSPGRRLAGGRQETQYF.

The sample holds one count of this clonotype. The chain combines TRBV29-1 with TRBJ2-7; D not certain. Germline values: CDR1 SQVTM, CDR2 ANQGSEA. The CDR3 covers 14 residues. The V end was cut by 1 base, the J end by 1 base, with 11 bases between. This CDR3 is CSVEGDKGSYEQYF. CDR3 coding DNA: TGCAGCGTTGAAGGGGATAAGGGATCCTACGAGCAGTACTTC.

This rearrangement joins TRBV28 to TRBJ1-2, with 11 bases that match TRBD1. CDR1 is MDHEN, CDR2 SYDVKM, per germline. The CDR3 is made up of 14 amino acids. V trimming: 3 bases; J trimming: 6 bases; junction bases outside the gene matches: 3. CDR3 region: CASSFMGQGDGYTF. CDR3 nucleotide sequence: TGTGCCAGCAGTTTCATGGGACAGGGGGATGGCTACACCTTC.

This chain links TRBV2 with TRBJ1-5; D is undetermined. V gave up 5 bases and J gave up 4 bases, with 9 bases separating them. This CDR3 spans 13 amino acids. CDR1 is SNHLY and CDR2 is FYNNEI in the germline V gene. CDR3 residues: CASSRTHNQPQHF. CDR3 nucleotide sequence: TGTGCCAGCAGTAGGACTCATAATCAGCCCCAGCATTTT.

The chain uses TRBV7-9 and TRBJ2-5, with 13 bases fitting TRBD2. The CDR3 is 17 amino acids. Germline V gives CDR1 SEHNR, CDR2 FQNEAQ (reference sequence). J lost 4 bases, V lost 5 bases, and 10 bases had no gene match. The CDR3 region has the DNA TGTGCCAGCAGCCTACCAGGACTAGCGGGGGTTGGAGAGACCCAGTACTTC. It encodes CASSLPGLAGVGETQYF.

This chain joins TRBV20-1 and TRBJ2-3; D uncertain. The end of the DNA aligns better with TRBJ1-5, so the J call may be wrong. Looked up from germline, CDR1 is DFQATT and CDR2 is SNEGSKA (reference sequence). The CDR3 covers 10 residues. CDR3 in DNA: TGCAGTGCTAGAGTTCAAACGCAGCATTTT. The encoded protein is CSARVQTQHF.

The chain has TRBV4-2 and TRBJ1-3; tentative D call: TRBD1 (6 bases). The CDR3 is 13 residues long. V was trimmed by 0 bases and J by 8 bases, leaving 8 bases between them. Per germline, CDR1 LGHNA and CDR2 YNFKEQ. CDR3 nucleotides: TGTGCCAGCAGCCAAGAGGGGGGGCACACCATATATTTT. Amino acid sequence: CASSQEGGHTIYF.

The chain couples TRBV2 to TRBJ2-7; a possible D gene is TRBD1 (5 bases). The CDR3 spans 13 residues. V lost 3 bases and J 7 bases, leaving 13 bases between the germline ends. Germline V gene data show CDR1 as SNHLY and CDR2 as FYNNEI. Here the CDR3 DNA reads TGTGCCAGCAGTGAGGACCAGGGTTTTGAGCAGTACTTC. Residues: CASSEDQGFEQYF.